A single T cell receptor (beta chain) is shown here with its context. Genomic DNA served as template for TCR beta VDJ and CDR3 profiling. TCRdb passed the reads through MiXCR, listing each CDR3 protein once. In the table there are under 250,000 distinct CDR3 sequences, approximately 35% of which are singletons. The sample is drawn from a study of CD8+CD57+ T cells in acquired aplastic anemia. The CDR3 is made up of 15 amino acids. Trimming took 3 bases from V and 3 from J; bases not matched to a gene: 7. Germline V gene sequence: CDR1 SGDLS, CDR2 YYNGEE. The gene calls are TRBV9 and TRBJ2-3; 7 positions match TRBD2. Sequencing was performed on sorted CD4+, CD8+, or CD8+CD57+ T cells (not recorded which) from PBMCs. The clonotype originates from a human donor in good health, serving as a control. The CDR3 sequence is CASSARSGSTDTQYF. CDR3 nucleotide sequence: TGTGCCAGCAGCGCGCGTAGCGGGTCTACAGATACGCAGTATTTT.